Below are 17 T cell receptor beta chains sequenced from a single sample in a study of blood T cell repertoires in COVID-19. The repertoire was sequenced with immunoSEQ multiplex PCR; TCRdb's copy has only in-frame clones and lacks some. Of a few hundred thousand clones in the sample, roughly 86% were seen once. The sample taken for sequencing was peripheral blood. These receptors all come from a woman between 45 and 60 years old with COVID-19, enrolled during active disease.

The CDR3 spells CASSFVGQNYGYTF. In DNA, the CDR3 is TGTGCCAGCAGCTTCGTAGGACAGAACTATGGCTACACCTTC. This sequence joins TRBV5-4 and TRBJ1-2, with a tentative D call TRBD1 (6 bases). The V gene lost 2 bases and the J gene lost 2 bases, with 10 bases spanning the gap. CDR1 is SGHNT, CDR2 YYREEE, per germline (reference sequence). The CDR3 extends over 14 amino acids.

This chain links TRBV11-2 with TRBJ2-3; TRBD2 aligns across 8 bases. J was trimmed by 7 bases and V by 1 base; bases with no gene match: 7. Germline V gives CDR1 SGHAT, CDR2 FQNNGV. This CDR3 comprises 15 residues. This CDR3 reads CASSLGRGGAYTQYF. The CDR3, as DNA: TGTGCCAGCAGCTTAGGACGGGGGGGCGCATATACGCAGTATTTT.

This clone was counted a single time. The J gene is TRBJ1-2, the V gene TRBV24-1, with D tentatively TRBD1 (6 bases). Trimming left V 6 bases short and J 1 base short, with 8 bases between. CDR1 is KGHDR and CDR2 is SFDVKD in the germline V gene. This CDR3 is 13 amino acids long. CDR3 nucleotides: TGTGCCACCAGTATGGGACATAACTATGGCTACACCTTC. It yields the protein CATSMGHNYGYTF.

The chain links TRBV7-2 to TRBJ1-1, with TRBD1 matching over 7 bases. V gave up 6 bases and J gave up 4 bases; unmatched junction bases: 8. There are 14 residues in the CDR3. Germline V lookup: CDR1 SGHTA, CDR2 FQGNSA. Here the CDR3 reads CASRNNQGVTEAFF. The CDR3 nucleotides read TGTGCCAGCAGAAACAACCAGGGGGTCACTGAAGCTTTCTTT.

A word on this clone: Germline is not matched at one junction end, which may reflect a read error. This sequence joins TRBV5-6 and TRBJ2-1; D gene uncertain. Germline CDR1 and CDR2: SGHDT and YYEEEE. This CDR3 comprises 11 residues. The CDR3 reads CASSSLFSRVF. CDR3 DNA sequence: TGTGCCAGCAGTTCCCTTTTTAGCCGGGTCTTC. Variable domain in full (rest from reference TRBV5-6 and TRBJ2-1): DAGVTQSPTHLIKTRGQQVTLRCSPKSGHDTVSWYQQALGQGPQFIFQYYEEEERQRGNFPDRFSGHQFPNYSSELNVNALLLGDSALYLCASSSLFSRVFGPGTRLTVL.

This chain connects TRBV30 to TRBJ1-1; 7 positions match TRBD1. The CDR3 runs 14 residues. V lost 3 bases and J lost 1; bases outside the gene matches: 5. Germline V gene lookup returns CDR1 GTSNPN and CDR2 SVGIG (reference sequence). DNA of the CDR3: TGTGCCTGGAGCAGTACAGGGGCGAACACTGAAGCTTTCTTT. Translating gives CAWSSTGANTEAFF.

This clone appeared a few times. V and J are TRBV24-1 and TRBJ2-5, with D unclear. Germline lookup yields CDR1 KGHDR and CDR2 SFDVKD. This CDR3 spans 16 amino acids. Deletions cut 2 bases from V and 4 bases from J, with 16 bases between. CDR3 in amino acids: CATSDSDTYLGETQYF. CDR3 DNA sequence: TGTGCCACCAGTGATTCTGACACCTACCTGGGAGAGACCCAGTACTTC.

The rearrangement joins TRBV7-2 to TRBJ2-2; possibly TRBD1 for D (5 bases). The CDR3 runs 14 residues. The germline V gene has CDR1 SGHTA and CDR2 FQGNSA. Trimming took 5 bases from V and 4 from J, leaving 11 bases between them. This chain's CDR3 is CASSLLRGTGELFF. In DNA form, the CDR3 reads TGTGCCAGCAGCCTCCTAAGGGGCACCGGGGAGCTGTTTTTT.

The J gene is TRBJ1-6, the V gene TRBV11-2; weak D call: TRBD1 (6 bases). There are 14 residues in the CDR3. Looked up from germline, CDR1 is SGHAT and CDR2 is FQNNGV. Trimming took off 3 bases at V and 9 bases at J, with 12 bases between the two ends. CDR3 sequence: CASSFRTEGSPLHF. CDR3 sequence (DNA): TGTGCCAGCAGCTTTAGGACAGAGGGTTCACCCCTCCACTTT.

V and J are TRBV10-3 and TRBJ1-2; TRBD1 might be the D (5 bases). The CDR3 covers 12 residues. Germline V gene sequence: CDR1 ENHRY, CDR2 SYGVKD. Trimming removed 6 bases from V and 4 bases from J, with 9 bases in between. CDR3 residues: CAISKDTYGYTF. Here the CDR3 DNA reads TGTGCCATCAGCAAGGACACCTATGGCTACACCTTC.

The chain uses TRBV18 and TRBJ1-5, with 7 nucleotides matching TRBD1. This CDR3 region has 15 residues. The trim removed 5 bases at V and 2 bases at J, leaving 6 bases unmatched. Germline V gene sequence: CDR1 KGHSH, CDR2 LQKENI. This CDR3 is CASSGDRLGNQPQHF. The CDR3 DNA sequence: TGTGCCAGCTCAGGGGACAGACTAGGCAATCAGCCCCAGCATTTT.

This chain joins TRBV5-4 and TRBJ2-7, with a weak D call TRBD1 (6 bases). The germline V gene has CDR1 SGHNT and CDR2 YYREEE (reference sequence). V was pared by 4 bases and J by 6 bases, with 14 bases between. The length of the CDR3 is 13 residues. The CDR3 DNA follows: TGTGCCAGCAGCACCAGGGGTCCGGGCGAGCAGTACTTC. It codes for CASSTRGPGEQYF.

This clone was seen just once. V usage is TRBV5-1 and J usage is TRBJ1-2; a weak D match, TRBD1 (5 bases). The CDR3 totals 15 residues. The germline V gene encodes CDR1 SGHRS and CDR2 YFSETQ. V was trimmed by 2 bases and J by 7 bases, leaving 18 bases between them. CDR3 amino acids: CASSFSLGGTAGYTF. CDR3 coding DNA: TGCGCCAGCAGCTTTTCCCTGGGGGGTACGGCTGGCTACACCTTC.

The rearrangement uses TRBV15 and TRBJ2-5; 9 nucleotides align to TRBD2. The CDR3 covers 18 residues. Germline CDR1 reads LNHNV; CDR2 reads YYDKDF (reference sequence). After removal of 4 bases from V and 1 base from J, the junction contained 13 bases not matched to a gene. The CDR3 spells CATSIQVGLAGFQETQYF. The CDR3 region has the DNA TGTGCCACCAGCATCCAGGTGGGGCTAGCGGGGTTCCAAGAGACCCAGTACTTC. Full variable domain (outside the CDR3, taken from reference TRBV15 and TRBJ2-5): DAMVIQNPRYQVTQFGKPVTLSCSQTLNHNVMYWYQQKSSQAPKLLFHYYDKDFNNEADTPDNFQSRRPNTSFCFLDIRSPGLGDTAMYLCATSIQVGLAGFQETQYFGPGTRLLVL.

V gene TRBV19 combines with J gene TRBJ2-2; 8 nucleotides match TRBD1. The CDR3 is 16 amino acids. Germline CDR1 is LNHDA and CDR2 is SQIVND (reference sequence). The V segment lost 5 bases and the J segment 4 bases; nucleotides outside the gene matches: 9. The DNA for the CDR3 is TGTGCCAGTAGTGCTTCGCAGGGGGCAGGCACCGGGGAGCTGTTTTTT. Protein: CASSASQGAGTGELFF.

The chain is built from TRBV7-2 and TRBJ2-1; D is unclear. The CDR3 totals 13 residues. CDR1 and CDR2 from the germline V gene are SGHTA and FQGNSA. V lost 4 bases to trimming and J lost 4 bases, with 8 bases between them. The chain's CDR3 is CASSYSEYNEQFF. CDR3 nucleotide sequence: TGTGCCAGCAGCTACTCCGAGTACAATGAGCAGTTCTTC.

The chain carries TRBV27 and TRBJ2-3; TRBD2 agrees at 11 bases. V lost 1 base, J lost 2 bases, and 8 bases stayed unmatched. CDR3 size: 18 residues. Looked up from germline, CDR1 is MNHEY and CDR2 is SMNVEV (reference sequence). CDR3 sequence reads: CASSLLSSGGLVTDTQYF. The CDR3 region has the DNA TGTGCCAGCAGTTTATTGTCTAGCGGGGGGCTAGTCACAGATACGCAGTATTTT.